Each of the 30 T cell receptor beta chains below was sequenced from the same sample in a study of neurological immune-mediated disorders. Time point in this sample: longitudinal time-point 2. TCRdb passed the 5' RACE reads through MiXCR, listing each CDR3 protein once. Seen here are about 90,000 distinct CDR3 sequences, approximately 13% observed once, and the top ten hold around 4.5%. The specimen sequenced was PBMCs. Receptors were obtained from a female donor with HTLV-1-associated myelopathy (HAM/TSP).

This clonotype was seen at least ten times. The chain combines TRBV12-3 or TRBV12-4 with TRBJ2-3; TRBD1 aligns across 11 bases. V was pared by 6 bases and J by 6 bases, with 11 bases of the junction left unmatched. This CDR3 contains 16 residues. The CDR3 protein is CASSPGQGGSLDTQYF. For the CDR3, the DNA is TGTGCCAGCAGCCCGGGACAGGGGGGATCTTTGGATACGCAGTATTTT.

This clonotype came up many times. This chain uses TRBV6-5 with TRBJ2-1, with D possibly being TRBD1 (5 bases). The germline V gene encodes CDR1 MNHEY and CDR2 SVGAGI. V was pared by 0 bases and J by 7 bases, with 7 bases between. The CDR3 is 13 amino acids. CDR3 bases: TGTGCCAGCAGTTACTCATCAGGGAATGAGCAGTTCTTC. Its protein is CASSYSSGNEQFF.

In its sample, this clonotype was seen many times. The chain has TRBV5-1 and TRBJ2-7, with 12 bases aligning to TRBD1. The germline gives CDR1 SGHRS, CDR2 YFSETQ. V lost 7 bases, J lost 3 bases, and 8 bases stayed unmatched. The CDR3 consists of 15 residues. This CDR3 reads CASCLGTGGFYEQYF. CDR3 coding DNA: TGCGCCAGCTGTTTAGGGACAGGGGGCTTCTACGAGCAGTACTTC.

The table lists this clonotype with a few counts. This chain uses TRBV12-3 or TRBV12-4 with TRBJ1-3, with TRBD1 matching 8 bases. With 2 bases clipped from V and 7 bases from J, the junction kept 4 bases outside the gene matches. The CDR3 spans 14 residues. The CDR3 sequence is CASSLIGQGNTIYF. CDR3 DNA: TGTGCCAGCAGTTTAATCGGACAGGGTAACACCATATATTTT.

Ten or more counts support this clonotype. The chain has TRBV20-1 and TRBJ1-2, with D possibly being TRBD1 (6 bases). Trimming removed 0 bases at V and 6 bases at J, with 17 bases between. Looked up from germline, CDR1 is DFQATT and CDR2 is SNEGSKA (reference sequence). CDR3 length equals 15 residues. The CDR3 is CSARDKTGTWDGYTF. The DNA of the CDR3 is TGCAGTGCTAGAGACAAAACCGGGACATGGGATGGCTACACCTTC.

This clonotype came up a few times. This chain links TRBV7-9 with TRBJ2-7, with TRBD2 matching 10 bases. V trimming: 7 bases; J trimming: 3 bases; junction bases outside the gene matches: 9. The CDR3 is 15 residues long. Germline assignment: CDR1 SEHNR and CDR2 FQNEAQ (reference sequence). This chain's CDR3 is CASTHSGGTSYEQYF. CDR3 DNA: TGTGCCAGCACCCATAGCGGGGGGACTAGCTACGAGCAGTACTTC. Full variable domain (missing parts from reference TRBV7-9 and TRBJ2-7): DTGVSQNPRHKITKRGQNVTFRCDPISEHNRLYWYRQTLGQGPEFLTYFQNEAQLEKSRLLSDRFSAERPKGSFSTLEIQRTEQGDSAMYLCASTHSGGTSYEQYFGPGTRLTVT.

This clonotype was detected many times. The rearrangement joins TRBV20-1 to TRBJ2-2; D possibly corresponds to TRBD1 (6 bases). The V end was cut by 1 base, the J end by 7 bases, with 10 bases between. The CDR3 contains 13 residues. CDR1 is DFQATT and CDR2 is SNEGSKA in the germline V gene (reference sequence). CDR3 sequence: CSARAQGGGELFF. CDR3 nucleotide sequence: TGCAGTGCTAGAGCACAGGGTGGCGGGGAGCTGTTTTTT.

Concerning this clonotype: The junction departs from the called germline gene at one end, perhaps through a read error. The rearrangement links TRBV15 to TRBJ2-7, with D perhaps TRBD1 or TRBD2 (6 bases each). Looked up from germline, CDR1 is LNHNV and CDR2 is YYDKDF (reference sequence). The CDR3 sequence is 18 residues long. The CDR3 nucleotides are TGTGCTACCAGCAGAGATCGGCCCGCGGGCGGACGGGGGCACGAGCAGTACTTC. This translates into CATSRDRPAGGRGHEQYF.

This clonotype was seen only a few times. The chain couples TRBV29-1 to TRBJ1-3; 7 bases fit TRBD1. V lost 3 bases and J lost 1; bases outside the gene matches: 12. Germline V gene data show CDR1 as SQVTM and CDR2 as ANQGSEA. The CDR3 covers 17 residues. CDR3 loop: CSVDSPDRFSSGNTIYF. CDR3 bases: TGCAGCGTTGATAGTCCGGACAGGTTTTCATCTGGAAACACCATATATTTT.

This clonotype has ten or more counts. The chain couples TRBV3-1 to TRBJ2-7; a possible D gene is TRBD2 (5 bases). Germline assignment: CDR1 LGHDT and CDR2 YNNKEL (reference sequence). The germline V and J ends were trimmed by 0 bases and 7 bases, with 10 bases remaining between them. The CDR3 contains 13 residues. The CDR3 protein is CASSQEPSGEQYF. CDR3 bases: TGTGCCAGCAGCCAAGAACCCTCGGGAGAGCAGTACTTC.

This clonotype was counted ten times or more. The rearrangement links TRBV7-9 to TRBJ1-5, with 8 bases that match TRBD1. Germline CDR1 is SEHNR and CDR2 is FQNEAQ (reference sequence). V lost 2 bases to trimming and J lost 4 bases; unmatched junction nucleotides: 7. The CDR3 consists of 16 residues. CDR3 DNA sequence: TGTGCCAGCAGCTTAAAGTCCCGGACAGGGAATCAGCCCCAGCATTTT. Translated, it gives CASSLKSRTGNQPQHF.

This clonotype was counted ten times or more. The V gene is TRBV5-1, the J gene TRBJ1-4; unclear D gene. Deletions cut 4 bases from V and 0 bases from J, with 13 bases between. There are 16 residues in the CDR3. Germline V CDR1 and CDR2: SGHRS, YFSETQ. The DNA for the CDR3 is TGCGCCAGCAGCCATTACGCAGCGACAACTAATGAAAAACTGTTTTTT. Protein product: CASSHYAATTNEKLFF.

This clonotype has ten or more counts. CDR3 bases: TGTGCCAGCAGTTTAGCGCCGGCAAGCACAGATACGCAGTATTTT. Translation: CASSLAPASTDTQYF. The chain employs TRBV12-3 or TRBV12-4 and TRBJ2-3; D is uncertain. V was clipped by 0 bases and J by 0 bases, with 7 bases between them. The CDR3 spans 15 residues.

The genes are TRBV6-7 and TRBJ2-4; 9 positions agree with TRBD1. TRBV6-7 is an ORF for which the function is uncertain. The V gene end was trimmed by 6 bases and the J gene end by 5 bases; junction bases not matched to a gene: 5. CDR3 size: 14 residues. CDR3 coding DNA: TGTGCCAGCAGCCCGGACAGGGGTCAAAACATTCAGTACTTC. This translates into CASSPDRGQNIQYF.

The chain employs TRBV19 and TRBJ2-2, with D tentatively TRBD1 (6 bases). Trimming removed 4 bases from V and 4 bases from J, with 13 bases in between. The CDR3 is 15 amino acids. Germline V gene sequence: CDR1 LNHDA, CDR2 SQIVND (reference sequence). The CDR3, as DNA: TGTGCCAGTAGTACATACAGGGCGAGCACCGGGGAGCTGTTTTTT. Translation gives CASSTYRASTGELFF.

Many counts were recorded for this clonotype. This chain connects TRBV27 to TRBJ1-5, with D perhaps matching TRBD1 (5 bases). The CDR3 has 15 residues. The germline gives CDR1 MNHEY, CDR2 SMNVEV (reference sequence). V dropped 1 base and J dropped 2 bases, with 9 bases sitting between them. Written as DNA, the CDR3 is TGTGCCAGCAGTTTATTTGGGGCGGGCAATCAGCCCCAGCATTTT. This translates into CASSLFGAGNQPQHF.

This clonotype was observed many times. V gene TRBV28 combines with J gene TRBJ2-1, with 9 bases matching TRBD2. The CDR3 extends over 15 amino acids. The V gene's germline CDR1 is MDHEN and CDR2 SYDVKM. Trimming at V came to 6 bases and at J to 1 base, leaving 4 bases not matched to a gene. CDR3 DNA: TGTGCCAGCAGCCGTAGCGGGGGATCCTACAATGAGCAGTTCTTC. Encoded protein: CASSRSGGSYNEQFF.

This clonotype was detected many times. The chain employs TRBV7-2 and TRBJ2-5; weak D call: TRBD2 (7 bases). V was trimmed by 4 bases and J by 5 bases, leaving 17 bases between them. This CDR3 region has 15 residues. Germline-derived CDR1 and CDR2 are SGHTA and FQGNSA. CDR3 bases: TGTGCCAGCAGCTCTCAGAGGGGGGGCGCCGAGACCCAGTACTTC. Its protein product is CASSSQRGGAETQYF.

The gene calls are TRBV20-1 and TRBJ2-1; 11 bases line up with TRBD1. The CDR3 contains 13 residues. The germline V gene encodes CDR1 DFQATT and CDR2 SNEGSKA (reference sequence). V lost 6 bases and J lost 6; bases outside the gene matches: 4. CDR3 protein: CSATGTGGNEQFF. CDR3 DNA sequence: TGCAGTGCGACCGGGACAGGGGGCAATGAGCAGTTCTTC.

Notes on this clonotype: A read error may explain this, as a much larger clone is one base away. The J gene is TRBJ2-1, the V gene TRBV7-8, with a possible D match to TRBD2 (5 bases). This CDR3 region has 13 residues. Deletions cut 3 bases from V and 7 bases from J, with 10 bases between. From germline, CDR1 is SGHVS and CDR2 FQNEAQ. The chain's CDR3 is CASSFAGVNEQFF. The CDR3, as DNA: TGTGCCAGCAGCTTTGCGGGCGTGAATGAGCAGTTCTTC.

This clonotype appeared many times. The chain has TRBV9 and TRBJ2-7; a possible D gene is TRBD1 (6 bases). The CDR3 covers 15 residues. Trimming took 4 bases from V and 4 from J, leaving 18 bases between them. Germline V lookup: CDR1 SGDLS, CDR2 YYNGEE. In DNA, the CDR3 is TGTGCCAGCAGCTTAGGGGTGGACAGCAGATACGAGCAGTACTTC. It encodes CASSLGVDSRYEQYF.

This clonotype was counted ten times or more. The chain combines TRBV12-3 or TRBV12-4 with TRBJ2-5, with unresolved D. The V gene lost 2 bases and the J gene lost 4 bases, with 5 bases spanning the gap. CDR3 length: 12 residues. CDR3 in DNA: TGTGCCAGCAGTTTACACAGAGAGACCCAGTACTTC. This codes for CASSLHRETQYF.

This clonotype was counted many times. The chain uses TRBV7-6 and TRBJ2-7; TRBD1 aligns across 9 bases. The J segment lost 2 bases and the V segment lost 5 bases, leaving 10 bases of the junction unmatched. The CDR3 has 16 residues. Per germline, CDR1 SGHVS and CDR2 FNYEAQ. CDR3 in DNA: TGTGCCAGCAGCCCCGGGCTCGGACAGGGGACCTACGAGCAGTACTTC. It codes for CASSPGLGQGTYEQYF.

This clonotype showed up many times. This chain connects TRBV7-2 to TRBJ2-7, with a weak D call TRBD2 (6 bases). Trimming took off 1 base at V and 1 base at J, with 8 bases between the two ends. The germline gives CDR1 SGHTA, CDR2 FQGNSA. This CDR3 is 14 amino acids long. The CDR3 is CASSLEEGSYEQYF. The CDR3 DNA reads as TGTGCCAGCAGCTTAGAGGAGGGTTCCTACGAGCAGTACTTC.

At least ten counts were recorded for this clonotype. The chain joins TRBV7-3 to TRBJ1-1; no clear D. CDR1 is SGHTA, CDR2 FQGTGA, per germline. This CDR3 has 12 amino acids. Trimming left V 4 bases short and J 4 bases short, with 7 bases between. The CDR3 protein is CASSYAGTEAFF. The CDR3 DNA sequence: TGTGCCAGCAGCTATGCTGGCACTGAAGCTTTCTTT.

This clonotype occurred many times. The rearrangement joins TRBV6-5 to TRBJ2-7; a weak D match, TRBD2 (5 bases). CDR1 MNHEY and CDR2 SVGAGI come from the germline V gene. V lost 7 bases and J lost 5, with 21 bases in between. The CDR3 extends over 15 amino acids. In nucleotides, the CDR3 is TGTGCCAGCACTTCTTGGAGAGGGAAGGGCCACGAGCAGTACTTC. Amino acids: CASTSWRGKGHEQYF.

There are many counts of this clonotype. V and J are TRBV3-1 and TRBJ2-2; 7 bases agree with TRBD2. V was clipped by 4 bases and J by 1 base; unmatched bases: 6. Germline V gene sequence: CDR1 LGHDT, CDR2 YNNKEL (reference sequence). CDR3 length equals 16 residues. The DNA for the CDR3 is TGTGCCAGCAGCCTTAGACTAGCCAGGAACACCGGGGAGCTGTTTTTT. Translating gives CASSLRLARNTGELFF.

V and J are TRBV5-1 and TRBJ2-2; 7 nucleotides line up with TRBD2. Germline trimming cut 0 bases from V and 0 bases from J; bases unmatched to any gene: 5. CDR3 length equals 17 residues. Looked up from germline, CDR1 is SGHRS and CDR2 is YFSETQ. The CDR3 bases are TGCGCCAGCAGCTTGGGAGCGGGGATTTCGAACACCGGGGAGCTGTTTTTT. It specifies CASSLGAGISNTGELFF. The entire variable domain, with the rest obtained from reference TRBV5-1 and TRBJ2-2, is as follows: KAGVTQTPRYLIKTRGQQVTLSCSPISGHRSVSWYQQTPGQGLQFLFEYFSETQRNKGNFPGRFSGRQFSNSRSEMNVSTLELGDSALYLCASSLGAGISNTGELFFGEGSRLTVL.

Many counts were recorded for this clonotype. This chain joins TRBV6-5 and TRBJ1-3; D gene unclear. The CDR3 has 16 amino acids. Trimming stripped 5 bases from V and 4 bases from J, with 18 bases between. Germline assignment: CDR1 MNHEY and CDR2 SVGAGI. CDR3 amino acids: CASSLDEGSSGNTIYF. The CDR3 bases are TGTGCCAGCAGTCTCGACGAGGGTTCGTCCGGAAACACCATATATTTT.

At least ten counts were recorded for this clonotype. The V gene is TRBV5-6, the J gene TRBJ1-2; TRBD1 is a possible D gene (5 bases). Trimming took off 2 bases at V and 8 bases at J, with 19 bases between the two ends. In germline, CDR1 is SGHDT, CDR2 YYEEEE. CDR3 length equals 15 residues. The CDR3 is CASSFRQGASRGYTF. The CDR3 DNA follows: TGTGCCAGCAGCTTTAGGCAGGGTGCCTCGCGGGGCTACACCTTC. The full variable domain, completed using reference TRBV5-6 and TRBJ1-2, is DAGVTQSPTHLIKTRGQQVTLRCSPKSGHDTVSWYQQALGQGPQFIFQYYEEEERQRGNFPDRFSGHQFPNYSSELNVNALLLGDSALYLCASSFRQGASRGYTFGSGTRLTVV.